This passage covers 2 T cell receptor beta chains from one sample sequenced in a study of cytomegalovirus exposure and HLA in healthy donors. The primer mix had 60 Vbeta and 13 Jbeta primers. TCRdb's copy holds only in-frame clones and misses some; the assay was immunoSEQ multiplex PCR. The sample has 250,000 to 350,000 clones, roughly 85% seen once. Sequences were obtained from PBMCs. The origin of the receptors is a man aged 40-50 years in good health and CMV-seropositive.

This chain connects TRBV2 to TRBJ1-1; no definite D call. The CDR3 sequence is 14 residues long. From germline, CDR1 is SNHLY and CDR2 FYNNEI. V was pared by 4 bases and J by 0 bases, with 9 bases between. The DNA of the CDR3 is TGTGCCAGCAGTGGGACTGTTATGAACACTGAAGCTTTCTTT. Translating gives CASSGTVMNTEAFF. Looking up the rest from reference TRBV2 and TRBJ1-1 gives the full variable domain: EPEVTQTPSHQVTQMGQEVILRCVPISNHLYFYWYRQILGQKVEFLVSFYNNEISEKSEIFDDQFSVERPDGSNFTLKIRSTKLEDSAMYFCASSGTVMNTEAFFGQGTRLTVV.

The CDR3 reads CASTVQGDYGYTF. The DNA for the CDR3 is TGTGCCAGCACTGTACAGGGAGACTATGGCTACACCTTC. This chain joins TRBV2 and TRBJ1-2, with D tentatively TRBD1 (6 bases). CDR1 and CDR2 (germline): SNHLY, FYNNEI. The CDR3 covers 13 residues. Deletions cut 7 bases from V and 3 bases from J, with 12 bases between.